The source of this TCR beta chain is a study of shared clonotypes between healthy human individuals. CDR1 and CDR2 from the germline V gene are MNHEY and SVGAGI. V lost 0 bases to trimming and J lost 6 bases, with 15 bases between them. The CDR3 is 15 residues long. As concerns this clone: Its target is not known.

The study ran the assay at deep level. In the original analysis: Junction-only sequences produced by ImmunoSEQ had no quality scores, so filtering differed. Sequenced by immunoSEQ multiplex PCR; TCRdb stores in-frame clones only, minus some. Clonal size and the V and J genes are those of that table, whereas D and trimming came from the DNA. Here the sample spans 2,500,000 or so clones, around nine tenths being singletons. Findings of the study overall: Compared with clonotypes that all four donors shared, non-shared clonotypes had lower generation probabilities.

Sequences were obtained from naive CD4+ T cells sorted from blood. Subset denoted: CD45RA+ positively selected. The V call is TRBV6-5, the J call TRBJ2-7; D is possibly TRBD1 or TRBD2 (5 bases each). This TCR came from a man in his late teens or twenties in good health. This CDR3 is CASSYSGTASSEQYF. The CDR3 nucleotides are TGTGCCAGCAGTTACTCGGGGACCGCCTCTTCCGAGCAGTACTTC.